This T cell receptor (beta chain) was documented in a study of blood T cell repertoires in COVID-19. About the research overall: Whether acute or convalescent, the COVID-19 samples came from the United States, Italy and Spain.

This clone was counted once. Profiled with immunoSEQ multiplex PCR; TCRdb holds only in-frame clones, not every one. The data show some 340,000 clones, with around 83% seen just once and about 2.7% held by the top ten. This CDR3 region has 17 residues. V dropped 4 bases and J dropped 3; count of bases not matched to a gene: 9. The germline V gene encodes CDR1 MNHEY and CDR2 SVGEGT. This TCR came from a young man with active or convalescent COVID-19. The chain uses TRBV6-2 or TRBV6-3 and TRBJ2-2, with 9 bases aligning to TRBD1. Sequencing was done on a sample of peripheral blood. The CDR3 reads CASSSLRDRADTGELFF. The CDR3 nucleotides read TGTGCCAGCAGTTCCCTCCGGGACAGGGCCGACACCGGGGAGCTGTTTTTT.